One and the same sample provided the 9 T cell receptor beta chains below, sequenced in a study of blood T cells in healthy people across ages. Together with a sample-barcoded 5' primer, a J-beta primer mix was included in a second PCR lasting 7 to 11 cycles. TCRdb analysed the 5' RACE reads with MiXCR anew, one entry per CDR3 protein. The sample lists more than 800,000 distinct CDR3 sequences, 29% occurring once. The sample comprised blood. The receptor source for this set is a woman of 80 years or more in good health.

Regarding this clonotype: A much larger clone is a single base away; this may be a read error. The V and J genes are TRBV28 and TRBJ2-7, with D perhaps given as TRBD1 or TRBD2 (5 bases each). This CDR3 is 14 amino acids long. Germline CDR1 reads MDHEN; CDR2 reads SYDVKM. Deletions cut 7 bases from V and 4 bases from J, with 17 bases between. This CDR3 is CASNRGVGVYEQYF. In DNA form, the CDR3 reads TGTGCCAGCAACCGGGGCGTTGGTGTTTACGAGCAGTACTTC.

This clonotype was seen ten or more times. The chain couples TRBV5-1 to TRBJ2-3; TRBD2 aligns across 8 bases. The CDR3 sequence is 16 residues long. Germline loops: CDR1 SGHRS, CDR2 YFSETQ. V lost 2 bases and J lost 9; bases outside the gene matches: 14. The CDR3: CASSLVLAGGRGTQYF. The CDR3 region has the DNA TGCGCCAGCAGCTTAGTTCTCGCGGGGGGCCGGGGGACGCAGTATTTT.

As regards this clonotype: A much larger clonotype is one base distant, so this may be a read error. The rearrangement joins TRBV10-3 to TRBJ2-5; 7 nucleotides match TRBD1. The trim removed 6 bases at V and 11 bases at J, leaving 12 bases unmatched. The V gene's germline CDR1 is ENHRY and CDR2 SYGVKD. The CDR3 has 13 amino acids. The CDR3 nucleotides are TGTGCCATCAGCGGTACAGGGGAAGGTGAGCAGTACTTC. Translating gives CAISGTGEGEQYF.

The chain's CDR3 is CSAQTGYDTEAFF. CDR3 coding DNA: TGCAGTGCCCAGACAGGGTACGACACTGAAGCTTTCTTT. The chain carries TRBV20-1 and TRBJ1-1; 7 bases fit TRBD1. Germline assignment: CDR1 DFQATT and CDR2 SNEGSKA (reference sequence). CDR3 length equals 13 residues. The ends lost 6 bases at V and 3 bases at J; junction bases unmatched: 7.

This clonotype occurred once. This rearrangement joins TRBV18 to TRBJ1-6; D gene uncertain. The CDR3 has 13 residues. Deletions cut 2 bases from V and 9 bases from J, with 8 bases between. The germline gives CDR1 KGHSH, CDR2 LQKENI. This CDR3 reads CASSPNSSSPLHF. DNA for the CDR3: TGTGCCAGCTCACCAAACAGTAGTTCACCCCTCCACTTT.

Of note for this clonotype: A read error is possible here, since a much larger clone lies one base away. This likely comes from a read error, as the CDR3 has no conserved phenylalanine or tryptophan at its end. CDR3 residues: CASSLGPEGTHGYTV. The DNA for the CDR3 is TGCGCCAGCAGCTTGGGACCTGAGGGAACCCATGGCTACACCGTC. The V gene is TRBV5-1, the J gene TRBJ1-2, with no clear D. V lost 0 bases to trimming and J lost 6 bases, with 15 bases between them. There are 15 residues in the CDR3. Germline lookup yields CDR1 SGHRS and CDR2 YFSETQ.

The chain combines TRBV2 with TRBJ1-2; possible D gene TRBD1, 6 bases. V was clipped by 2 bases and J by 4 bases, with 11 bases between them. The germline V gene has CDR1 SNHLY and CDR2 FYNNEI. The CDR3 has 14 residues. The CDR3 loop is CASSERQGFYGYTF. The CDR3 nucleotides are TGTGCCAGCAGTGAAAGGCAGGGGTTCTATGGCTACACCTTC.

The chain is built from TRBV4-3 and TRBJ2-5, with D possibly matching TRBD1 (6 bases). The V gene lost 0 bases and the J gene lost 10 bases, with 15 bases spanning the gap. Germline assignment: CDR1 LGHNA and CDR2 YSLEER. The CDR3 consists of 14 residues. CDR3 sequence (DNA): TGCGCCAGCAGCCAAGAGGCGACAGGAGGAGACCAGTACTTC. It yields the protein CASSQEATGGDQYF.

This clonotype was detected only a few times. The J gene is TRBJ2-2, the V gene TRBV4-2, with 9 bases matching TRBD2. Trimming cost V 4 bases and J 4 bases; bases outside gene matches: 7. The CDR3 covers 16 residues. Germline V gene sequence: CDR1 LGHNA, CDR2 YNFKEQ. The CDR3 protein is CASSPGGSGGTGELFF. The DNA for the CDR3 is TGTGCCAGCAGCCCGGGGGGTAGCGGGGGCACCGGGGAGCTGTTTTTT.